The clone carrying this TCR beta chain was observed many times. The data belong to a study of T cells after yellow fever vaccination. MiXCR was run by TCRdb on the 5' RACE reads, yielding one entry per CDR3 protein. The sample yields about 120,000 distinct CDR3 sequences, around 7.2% seen once. Trimming pared 0 bases from V and 7 bases from J, leaving 19 bases between. Germline values: CDR1 GTSNPN, CDR2 SVGIG (reference sequence). The CDR3 sequence is 17 residues long. Specimen: CD4+ T cells sorted from PBMCs, collected more than 35 days after the first yellow fever vaccination. The TCR comes from a man aged 18 to 29 who received the YFV17D yellow fever vaccine. The chain combines TRBV30 with TRBJ1-6; no clear D gene. The CDR3 coding sequence is TGTGCCTGGAGTGTAATCGAGACCGGGGTCGGGAATTCACCCCTCCACTTT. Its translation: CAWSVIETGVGNSPLHF.